A selection of T cell receptor beta chains follows, all from one sample in a study of blood T cell repertoires in COVID-19. The data were produced by immunoSEQ multiplex PCR, yet TCRdb's version contains in-frame clones alone and is incomplete. The table includes around 150,000 clones, less than 85% detected once. The sample was peripheral blood. The receptors stem from a woman older than 75 in a cohort sampled during active or convalescent COVID-19. Both conserved end residues are part of each CDR3. Only part of the rows carry a size: once, few, many, or a class if the clone is expanded.

>TRBJ1-1|13|-|TRBV19
CASSIIKNTEAFF
>TRBJ1-2|14|-|TRBV5-8
CASSLDRANYGYTF
>TRBJ2-5|15|-|TRBV9
CASSEGGTGQETQYF
>TRBJ2-7|15|few|TRBV11-2
CASSWDILKSYEQYF
>TRBJ2-1|15|once|TRBV4-2
CASSQADSNNNEQFF
>TRBJ2-2|16|-|TRBV7-8
CASSFEGGWNTGELFF
>TRBJ1-1|11|-|TRBV19
CASSTRTEAFF
>TRBJ2-1|12|-|TRBV6-5
CASRTGYNEQFF
>TRBJ1-1|13|-|TRBV6-1
CASSEHGVTEAFF
>TRBJ2-1|16|-|TRBV7-2
CASSLAGTGLYNEQFF
>TRBJ2-5|14|-|TRBV11-2
CASSFSGRQETQYF
>TRBJ2-1|13|-|TRBV15
CATSRGAHNEQFF
>TRBJ1-1|13|-|TRBV19
CASSIVRGVEAFF
>TRBJ1-1|14|-|TRBV29-1
CSVDTGFDSTEAFF
>TRBJ2-2|16|-|TRBV5-1
CASSLVLAGGTGELFF
>TRBJ2-5|14|-|TRBV5-5
CASSSGSAWETQYF
>TRBJ2-5|14|few|TRBV3-1/TRBV3-2
CASSQARIQETQYF
>TRBJ1-2|11|few|TRBV20-1
CSARDRSRHRF
>TRBJ1-5|15|-|TRBV6-5
CASSAGGYSNQPQHF
>TRBJ1-1|19|-|TRBV15
CATSRVGGQKEGMNTEAFF
>TRBJ1-2|15|-|TRBV3-1/TRBV3-2
CASSRTDGANYGYTF
>TRBJ2-2|17|-|TRBV6-2/TRBV6-3
CASSKRSGGPNTGELFF
>TRBJ1-5|15|-|TRBV4-2
CASSPSAGSNQPQHF
>TRBJ2-2|15|-|TRBV7-9
CASSLHGYTDGELFF
>TRBJ1-3|14|-|TRBV19
CASSSSGFGNTIYF
>TRBJ1-3|13|-|TRBV2
CASSQGAGNTIYF
>TRBJ1-2|13|few|TRBV29-1
CSVGQGTNYGYTF
>TRBJ1-2|15|-|TRBV6-2/TRBV6-3
CASSFTFDRVGGYTF
>TRBJ2-7|15|few|TRBV5-1
CASSLTGGSSYEQYF
>TRBJ1-1|14|-|TRBV19
CASSNWTGRSEAFF
>TRBJ1-2|14|-|TRBV24-1
CATSDFKQNYGYTF
>TRBJ2-2|15|-|TRBV3-1/TRBV3-2
CASRGTSGNTGELFF
>TRBJ1-2|16|few|TRBV5-4
CASSWGPRDIRYGYTF
>TRBJ2-2|15|-|TRBV4-3
CASSQDQGYTGELFF
>TRBJ2-7|14|-|TRBV7-9
CAENGPSGSYEQYF
>TRBJ1-1|15|-|TRBV19
CASIRGMAGNAEAFF
>TRBJ2-3|13|-|TRBV9
CASSPVLADTQYF
>TRBJ1-6|13|-|TRBV3-1/TRBV3-2
CASSLHSKAPLHF
>TRBJ1-2|17|-|TRBV4-2
CASSQVLRGRGKHGYTF
>TRBJ2-5|15|few|TRBV7-2
CASSPTTYTRETQYF
>TRBJ2-6|16|-|TRBV5-4
CASSRDSHSGANVLTF
>TRBJ1-5|14|few|TRBV7-9
CASSLRGGDQPQHF
>TRBJ1-2|14|-|TRBV7-9
CASSVREGAWGYTF
>TRBJ2-1|19|few|TRBV27
CASRAGFAGRPSSYNEQFF
>TRBJ1-2|13|few|TRBV10-3
CAISEGEGDGYTF
>TRBJ2-5|15|-|TRBV5-1
CASSPLGGGWETQYF
>TRBJ2-2|13|few|TRBV4-1
CAPRGGANGELFF
>TRBJ2-3|17|-|TRBV3-1/TRBV3-2
CASSQVGRRGGADTQYF
>TRBJ2-7|12|large|TRBV2
CASSERTYEQYF
>TRBJ1-2|15|-|TRBV4-2
CASSQPRGVLYGYTF